This TCR beta chain came from a study of blood T cell repertoires in COVID-19. Study overall: There were acute and convalescent COVID-19 samples, and they came from the United States, Italy and Spain. PBMCs, B-cell-depleted T cells, or T cells provided the cDNA or gDNA that made up the material.

As processed by the authors: Amplification of reference gene primers was used by the study to estimate nucleated cell counts. Assay used: immunoSEQ multiplex PCR; TCRdb lists only in-frame clones, some missing. V and J calls and clone size are copied from that table; D and trimming were computed from the DNA. This repertoire shows under 200,000 clones, about 80% found once; its top ten account for 6.5%. The specimen sequenced was peripheral blood. This clonotype originated in a man in his 70s with active or convalescent COVID-19.

This CDR3 is CASSYRLALPGSEQFF. The CDR3, as DNA: TGTGCCAGCAGTTACAGACTAGCACTACCGGGGAGTGAGCAGTTCTTC. This rearrangement joins TRBV6-2 or TRBV6-3 to TRBJ2-1, with 7 bases aligning to TRBD2. Germline CDR1 and CDR2: MNHEY and SVGEGT. V lost 2 bases and J lost 9; bases outside the gene matches: 13. The CDR3 totals 16 residues.